The next 21 T cell receptor beta chains were all read from a single sample in a study of blood T cells in healthy people across ages. For the second PCR, which ran for about 6 to 12 cycles, a sample-barcoded 5' primer and a J-beta primer mix were used. TCRdb redid the calling of the 5' RACE reads with MiXCR, one entry per CDR3 protein. The repertoire consists of about 1,400,000 distinct CDR3 sequences, with 42% occurring once and the leading ten covering 7.9%. The sequencing sample was made of blood. The receptors originated from a woman aged 18-35 years in good health.

V usage is TRBV12-3 or TRBV12-4 and J usage is TRBJ1-2; D uncertain. This CDR3 region has 12 residues. Trimming took 7 bases from V and 8 from J, leaving 14 bases between them. The CDR3 sequence is CASTLRGGGYTF. CDR3 nucleotide sequence: TGTGCCAGCACCCTCCGGGGAGGGGGCTACACCTTC.

This chain connects TRBV5-1 to TRBJ2-5; no clear D gene. V was pared by 5 bases and J by 3 bases, with 8 bases between. Germline assignment: CDR1 SGHRS and CDR2 YFSETQ. The CDR3 covers 12 residues. Written as DNA, the CDR3 is TGCGCCAGCAGGGGTATTGAAGAGACCCAGTACTTC. Translation: CASRGIEETQYF. The full variable domain, its missing parts supplied by reference TRBV5-1 and TRBJ2-5, is KAGVTQTPRYLIKTRGQQVTLSCSPISGHRSVSWYQQTPGQGLQFLFEYFSETQRNKGNFPGRFSGRQFSNSRSEMNVSTLELGDSALYLCASRGIEETQYFGPGTRLLVL.

The genes are TRBV27 and TRBJ2-5, with no clear D. Deletions cut 5 bases from V and 1 base from J, with 11 bases between. Germline V CDR1 and CDR2: MNHEY, SMNVEV (reference sequence). The CDR3 is 14 residues long. The CDR3 nucleotides are TGTGCCAGCAGTCCCCAAAGACCCCAAGAGACCCAGTACTTC. This translates into CASSPQRPQETQYF.

The rearrangement uses TRBV3-1 and TRBJ2-1; TRBD2 matches at 12 bases. The CDR3 loop spans 18 amino acids. V trimming: 0 bases; J trimming: 8 bases; junction bases outside the gene matches: 11. From germline, CDR1 is LGHDT and CDR2 YNNKEL (reference sequence). CDR3 DNA: TGTGCCAGCAGCCAAGAAATAACTAGCGGGAGGTCCTATGATGAGCAGTTCTTC. Its protein product is CASSQEITSGRSYDEQFF.

The chain uses TRBV29-1 and TRBJ1-1; no firm D call. The V gene lost 8 bases and the J gene lost 1 base, with 17 bases spanning the gap. The CDR3 has 14 residues. From germline, CDR1 is SQVTM and CDR2 ANQGSEA. The CDR3 region has the DNA TGCAGCTCAACGGAGGGCCAGAAGAACACTGAAGCTTTCTTT. This translates into CSSTEGQKNTEAFF.

This sequence joins TRBV12-3 or TRBV12-4 and TRBJ2-3; a possible D gene is TRBD2 (5 bases). The CDR3 sequence is 12 residues long. The ends were cut back, 10 bases at V and 2 bases at J, with 10 bases in the middle. CDR3 region: CAIAGNTDTQYF. The CDR3 DNA reads TGTGCCATCGCGGGTAACACAGATACGCAGTATTTT.

J is TRBJ2-1 and V is TRBV7-2, with 9 positions matching TRBD2. The germline gives CDR1 SGHTA, CDR2 FQGNSA. The junction had 10 bases not matched to a gene; V was cut back by 3 bases and J by 7 bases. The CDR3 loop spans 16 amino acids. CDR3 amino acids: CASSFFRAGGWNEQFF. The CDR3 DNA is TGTGCCAGCAGCTTCTTCCGGGCGGGAGGGTGGAATGAGCAGTTCTTC.

The rearrangement links TRBV11-2 to TRBJ2-5; TRBD1 matches 7 bases. The J call may be in error: the DNA end matches TRBJ2-1 better. This CDR3 has 14 amino acids. The germline gives CDR1 SGHAT, CDR2 FQNNGV. CDR3 sequence reads: CASSLESGGETQFF. CDR3 DNA sequence: TGTGCCAGCAGCTTAGAATCAGGGGGAGAGACCCAGTTCTTC.

The chain links TRBV27 to TRBJ2-1, with D unresolved. Germline V gene sequence: CDR1 MNHEY, CDR2 SMNVEV (reference sequence). The CDR3 covers 13 residues. V lost 10 bases and J lost 6, with 16 bases in between. DNA of the CDR3: TGTGCCACCATGGGTTTTTTGGTCAATGAGCAGTTCTTC. Translation: CATMGFLVNEQFF.

The V gene is TRBV15, the J gene TRBJ2-7, with D unclear. The germline CDR1 and CDR2 sequences are LNHNV and YYDKDF (reference sequence). CDR3 length: 13 amino acids. V lost 4 bases and J lost 6, with 13 bases in between. CDR3 sequence reads: CATSNDYSPEQYF. CDR3 nucleotide sequence: TGTGCCACCAGCAACGATTACAGTCCCGAGCAGTACTTC.

This clonotype was counted only a few times. The chain joins TRBV5-1 to TRBJ2-3; perhaps TRBD2 as D (7 bases). V lost 1 base, J lost 5 bases, and 14 bases lay in between. The germline CDR1 and CDR2 sequences are SGHRS and YFSETQ. This CDR3 spans 15 amino acids. CDR3 nucleotides: TGCGCCAGCAGCTTGAAGGGGGGGCCTATAGATACGCAGTATTTT. It codes for CASSLKGGPIDTQYF.

The V and J genes are TRBV4-1 and TRBJ2-3; 7 bases are shared with TRBD2. V lost 4 bases and J lost 1; bases outside the gene matches: 11. Per germline, CDR1 MGHRA and CDR2 YSYEKL. The CDR3 has 17 amino acids. This CDR3 is CASSLTPGGRGTDTQYF. The CDR3 bases are TGCGCCAGCAGCCTTACGCCTGGCGGGAGAGGCACAGATACGCAGTATTTT.

This chain joins TRBV5-5 and TRBJ2-3; 7 bases are a match to TRBD1. This CDR3 is 15 amino acids long. CDR1 and CDR2 (germline): SGHKS, YYEKEE (reference sequence). With V trimmed by 4 bases and J by 2 bases, 7 bases remained unmatched. CDR3 sequence: CASSITGAFTDTQYF. The CDR3 DNA reads TGTGCCAGCAGCATCACAGGGGCCTTCACAGATACGCAGTATTTT.

A few counts support this clonotype. The chain is built from TRBV29-1 and TRBJ1-2, with TRBD1 as a possible D gene (5 bases). The V end lost 7 bases, the J end lost 7 bases, and 16 bases lay between the germline ends. The germline CDR1 and CDR2 sequences are SQVTM and ANQGSEA. CDR3 length: 12 amino acids. The CDR3 loop reads CSAGVGPSGYTF. In nucleotides, the CDR3 is TGCAGCGCGGGGGTGGGGCCGAGTGGCTACACCTTC.

This clonotype was seen more than once but under ten times. The chain joins TRBV20-1 to TRBJ2-1; tentative D call: TRBD2 (6 bases). Trimming removed 3 bases from V and 7 bases from J, with 13 bases in between. Germline lookup yields CDR1 DFQATT and CDR2 SNEGSKA (reference sequence). The CDR3 runs 13 residues. The CDR3 DNA is TGCAGTGCTAGGCTGGAGGGGAGGAATGAGCAGTTCTTC. Translation gives CSARLEGRNEQFF.

The V and J genes are TRBV12-3 or TRBV12-4 and TRBJ2-2, with D perhaps TRBD2 (5 bases). V was cut by 7 bases and J by 3 bases, with 12 bases left in between. The CDR3 consists of 14 residues. Written as DNA, the CDR3 is TGTGCCAGCAAAGTCGACGGGGACACCGGGGAGCTGTTTTTT. It translates to CASKVDGDTGELFF.

DNA for the CDR3: TGTGCCTGGAGCCTGGGACTAGCGGGAGTGGTCTACAATGAGCAGTTCTTC. Translation: CAWSLGLAGVVYNEQFF. The genes are TRBV30 and TRBJ2-1, with 14 bases lining up with TRBD2. The CDR3 runs to 17 residues. Germline V gene sequence: CDR1 GTSNPN, CDR2 SVGIG (reference sequence). The V segment lost 3 bases and the J segment 3 bases; nucleotides outside the gene matches: 7.

V usage is TRBV20-1 and J usage is TRBJ1-2; 9 bases line up with TRBD1. Trimming cost V 6 bases and J 0 bases; bases outside gene matches: 5. The CDR3 totals 14 residues. CDR1 and CDR2 from the germline V gene are DFQATT and SNEGSKA (reference sequence). The DNA of the CDR3 is TGCAGTGCCCCGGGACAGGGTTCTAACTATGGCTACACCTTC. Encoded protein: CSAPGQGSNYGYTF.

The rearrangement uses TRBV3-1 and TRBJ1-1; D is undetermined. Trimming removed 0 bases from V and 3 bases from J, with 17 bases in between. Germline CDR1 reads LGHDT; CDR2 reads YNNKEL (reference sequence). The CDR3 consists of 17 residues. The CDR3, as DNA: TGTGCCAGCAGCCAAGACTATACGGGTATGAGGGACACTGAAGCTTTCTTT. Encoded protein: CASSQDYTGMRDTEAFF.

In its sample, this clonotype was seen a few times. The V and J genes are TRBV7-2 and TRBJ2-3; 14 bases fit TRBD2. Trimming at V came to 5 bases and at J to 6 bases, leaving 7 bases not matched to a gene. The CDR3 length is 16 residues. Germline-derived CDR1 and CDR2 are SGHTA and FQGNSA. This CDR3 is CASSTGTSGGPDTQYF. As DNA, the CDR3 is TGTGCCAGCAGCACAGGGACTAGCGGGGGACCCGATACGCAGTATTTT. Combining the CDR3 with reference TRBV7-2 and TRBJ2-3 gives the whole variable domain GAGVSQSPSNKVTEKGKDVELRCDPISGHTALYWYRQSLGQGLEFLIYFQGNSAPDKSGLPSDRFSAERTGGSVSTLTIQRTQQEDSAVYLCASSTGTSGGPDTQYFGPGTRLTVL.

The chain couples TRBV29-1 to TRBJ1-1; D remains unclear. V was shortened by 3 bases and J by 6 bases, with 11 bases between the two germline ends. The germline gives CDR1 SQVTM, CDR2 ANQGSEA. This CDR3 comprises 12 residues. This CDR3 is CSVDKSGAEAFF. DNA of the CDR3: TGCAGCGTTGATAAAAGCGGCGCTGAAGCTTTCTTT.